Following are 24 T cell receptor beta chains from one sample sequenced in a study of beta chain features in type 1 diabetes (dated by TCRdb to the late 2010s). The method behind the library was the immunoSEQ multiplex PCR assay. All of the isolated RNA was reverse transcribed with the High Capacity cDNA Reverse Transcription Kit, so expressed TCRB transcripts were sequenced. The clones in this table, taken by TCRdb from immuneACCESS, are in-frame only. Not every clone is retained; where verified, under half of the shortfall comes from an unresolved V gene, and the cause of the rest is unknown. The sample profile shows some 60,000 clones; about 60% of them were found once. Of the sample, roughly 2.2% falls within the top ten clones. The sample consisted of Tregs from blood. Interpreted using the paper, the cell subset or site label stands for: regulatory CD4+ T cells. The source of these receptors is a woman between 18 and 29 years old in good health.

This chain links TRBV4-1 with TRBJ2-7, with D possibly TRBD1 on 6 matching bases. CDR1 MGHRA and CDR2 YSYEKL come from the germline V gene. The V end lost 4 bases, the J end lost 0 bases, and 7 bases lay between the germline ends. This CDR3 has 13 amino acids. CDR3 in amino acids: CASSRDNSYEQYF. In DNA, the CDR3 is TGCGCCAGCAGCCGGGACAACTCCTACGAGCAGTACTTC.

The chain combines TRBV6-6 with TRBJ2-5; D is possibly TRBD1 (6 bases). The DNA end favors TRBJ2-7, so the J call may be wrong. The CDR3 loop spans 16 amino acids. CDR1 is MNHNY, CDR2 SVGAGI, per germline (reference sequence). The CDR3 region is CASSYATGGRSYEQYF. The CDR3 DNA reads TGTGCCAGCAGTTACGCGACAGGTGGGCGCTCCTACGAGCAGTACTTC.

In this sample, this clone turned up a few times. V and J are TRBV11-1 and TRBJ2-2; no definite D call. Germline lookup yields CDR1 SGHAT and CDR2 FQDESV (reference sequence). The V end was cut by 4 bases, the J end by 3 bases, with 12 bases between. The CDR3 runs 15 residues. The CDR3 sequence: CASSSKLRHTGELFF. In DNA, the CDR3 is TGTGCCAGCAGCTCAAAGCTGCGCCACACCGGGGAGCTGTTTTTT.

This chain joins TRBV5-4 and TRBJ2-7; no reliable D call. V was trimmed by 2 bases and J by 6 bases, leaving 12 bases between them. The CDR3 extends over 13 amino acids. Germline V gene data show CDR1 as SGHNT and CDR2 as YYREEE (reference sequence). The CDR3 DNA is TGTGCCAGCAGCTTTCACCCAGATTCCGAGCAGTACTTC. Translated: CASSFHPDSEQYF.

V gene TRBV5-1 combines with J gene TRBJ2-7, with TRBD2 matching 8 bases. V was pared by 4 bases and J by 2 bases, with 8 bases of the junction left unmatched. The CDR3 covers 15 residues. Germline lookup yields CDR1 SGHRS and CDR2 YFSETQ. CDR3 DNA sequence: TGCGCCAGCAGCCCAGAGGGACTAGGGGCCTACGAGCAGTACTTC. Its translation is CASSPEGLGAYEQYF.

This clone has a handful of counts. The chain couples TRBV7-9 to TRBJ2-7; 9 nucleotides agree with TRBD1. The V segment lost 4 bases and the J segment 2 bases; nucleotides outside the gene matches: 3. Looked up from germline, CDR1 is SEHNR and CDR2 is FQNEAQ (reference sequence). The CDR3 has 14 residues. The CDR3 DNA reads as TGTGCCAGCAGCTCCGACAGGGGGGCCTACGAGCAGTACTTC. It is translated as CASSSDRGAYEQYF.

This clone was counted a few times. The genes are TRBV5-4 and TRBJ2-5; 12 nucleotides match TRBD2. This CDR3 comprises 16 residues. V shed 4 bases, J shed 5 bases, and the junction held 9 bases outside the gene matches. Germline V gene data show CDR1 as SGHNT and CDR2 as YYREEE (reference sequence). The CDR3 region is CASSPSSGRATETQYF. The CDR3 coding sequence is TGTGCCAGCAGCCCTTCTAGCGGGAGGGCCACGGAGACCCAGTACTTC. The variable domain in full, completed from reference TRBV5-4 and TRBJ2-5, reads ETGVTQSPTHLIKTRGQQVTLRCSSQSGHNTVSWYQQALGQGPQFIFQYYREEENGRGNFPPRFSGLQFPNYSSELNVNALELDDSALYLCASSPSSGRATETQYFGPGTRLLVL.

The chain links TRBV18 to TRBJ1-1; the D gene is possibly TRBD1 (6 bases). Germline V gives CDR1 KGHSH, CDR2 LQKENI. Trimming took off 2 bases at V and 1 base at J, with 8 bases between the two ends. The CDR3 runs 14 residues. CDR3 sequence (DNA): TGTGCCAGCTCACCATACAGGGAGAACACTGAAGCTTTCTTT. It codes for CASSPYRENTEAFF.

Turning to this clone: The same CDR3 can be traced to other DNA sequences in this sample. The CDR3 DNA is TGTGCCAGCAGACTCCCCGCCGGGACAGCAGGTGCTTTCTTT. Amino acids: CASRLPAGTAGAFF. V and J are TRBV6-6 and TRBJ1-1, with TRBD1 identical over 7 bases. Germline CDR1 reads MNHNY; CDR2 reads SVGAGI (reference sequence). V dropped 6 bases and J dropped 11; count of bases not matched to a gene: 15. This CDR3 contains 14 residues.

The gene calls are TRBV5-4 and TRBJ1-2; the D gene is possibly TRBD1 (5 bases). The CDR3 extends over 14 amino acids. Trimming left V 4 bases short and J 3 bases short, with 13 bases between. The germline V gene encodes CDR1 SGHNT and CDR2 YYREEE (reference sequence). The CDR3 sequence is CASSADTTYYGYTF. In DNA, the CDR3 is TGTGCCAGCAGCGCGGACACCACCTACTATGGCTACACCTTC.

V is TRBV6-1 and J is TRBJ2-2, with D uncertain. The germline CDR1 and CDR2 sequences are MNHNS and SASEGT. The CDR3 extends over 15 amino acids. The ends were cut back, 0 bases at V and 7 bases at J, with 12 bases in the middle. The CDR3 is CASSEAVRSLGELFF. As DNA, the CDR3 is TGTGCCAGCAGTGAAGCGGTGAGGAGTCTCGGGGAGCTGTTTTTT.

The chain uses TRBV29-1 and TRBJ2-3; TRBD2 agrees at 8 bases. CDR3 length equals 16 residues. Germline CDR1 reads SQVTM; CDR2 reads ANQGSEA. The V gene end was trimmed by 4 bases and the J gene end by 0 bases; junction bases not matched to a gene: 9. In DNA, the CDR3 is TGCAGCGTTGTGATGCGCGGGAGGCCTAGCACAGATACGCAGTATTTT. Residues: CSVVMRGRPSTDTQYF.

The table lists this clone with a few counts. The chain recombines TRBV20-1 with TRBJ2-5, with D uncertain. CDR3 length: 11 residues. CDR1 and CDR2 (germline): DFQATT, SNEGSKA (reference sequence). Trimming took off 0 bases at V and 12 bases at J, with 11 bases between the two ends. DNA for the CDR3: TGCAGTGCTAGAGATCGGCGGATAGAGTACTTC. Translating it yields CSARDRRIEYF.

CDR3 coding DNA: TGTGCCAGCAGCCAAGAACAGGGCAGTATGAGCAATCAGCCCCAGCATTTT. Residues: CASSQEQGSMSNQPQHF. The V and J genes are TRBV14 and TRBJ1-5, with D possibly TRBD1 on 6 matching bases. Trimming shortened V by 0 bases and J by 1 base, and 13 bases separated the two germline ends. Per germline, CDR1 SGHDN and CDR2 FVKESK. The CDR3 extends over 17 amino acids.

This chain connects TRBV18 to TRBJ2-5; TRBD2 matches at 9 bases. Germline V lookup: CDR1 KGHSH, CDR2 LQKENI. With V trimmed by 6 bases and J by 11 bases, 10 bases remained unmatched. There are 13 residues in the CDR3. The CDR3 DNA reads TGTGCCAGCTCCTTAGCGGGAGCGGAAGAGCAGTACTTC. Its translation: CASSLAGAEEQYF.

The gene calls are TRBV4-3 and TRBJ2-1; D not resolved. Looked up from germline, CDR1 is LGHNA and CDR2 is YSLEER. The V and J ends lost 0 bases and 5 bases respectively, with 17 bases between them. The CDR3 sequence is 17 residues long. The CDR3 is CASSQEVYSNLDNEQFF. In nucleotides, the CDR3 is TGCGCCAGCAGCCAAGAAGTCTATTCGAATTTGGACAATGAGCAGTTCTTC.

The chain links TRBV7-2 to TRBJ1-1; D is possibly TRBD1 (5 bases). Germline-derived CDR1 and CDR2 are SGHTA and FQGNSA. V lost 5 bases and J lost 1, with 8 bases in between. The CDR3 extends over 13 amino acids. The CDR3 loop is CASSTGQNTEAFF. In DNA form, the CDR3 reads TGTGCCAGCAGCACCGGACAGAACACTGAAGCTTTCTTT. The whole variable domain, remainder taken from reference TRBV7-2 and TRBJ1-1, is GAGVSQSPSNKVTEKGKDVELRCDPISGHTALYWYRQSLGQGLEFLIYFQGNSAPDKSGLPSDRFSAERTGGSVSTLTIQRTQQEDSAVYLCASSTGQNTEAFFGQGTRLTVV.

The rearrangement uses TRBV29-1 and TRBJ2-5, with 7 positions matching TRBD2. The CDR3 consists of 13 residues. Germline V lookup: CDR1 SQVTM, CDR2 ANQGSEA. V lost 7 bases and J lost 5; bases outside the gene matches: 10. The CDR3, as DNA: TGCAGCGCTAAGACTAGCTTGGAGGAGACCCAGTACTTC. It translates to CSAKTSLEETQYF.

The rearrangement uses TRBV9 and TRBJ2-7; TRBD2 matches at 9 bases. The CDR3 is 15 residues long. Germline V gene lookup returns CDR1 SGDLS and CDR2 YYNGEE. V shed 0 bases, J shed 3 bases, and the junction held 4 bases outside the gene matches. DNA of the CDR3: TGTGCCAGCAGCGTAGATCCTAGCGGGAACTACGAGCAGTACTTC. Translated, it gives CASSVDPSGNYEQYF.

The rearrangement uses TRBV18 and TRBJ2-5, with D unresolved. The J call may be wrong; the DNA end is better matched by TRBJ2-7. The CDR3 contains 14 residues. Germline V gives CDR1 KGHSH, CDR2 LQKENI. The CDR3 spells CASSPSLAPHEQYF. The CDR3 DNA sequence: TGTGCCAGCTCACCCTCCTTAGCTCCCCACGAGCAGTACTTC.

The genes are TRBV4-2 and TRBJ2-1; TRBD1 matches 12 bases. The CDR3 loop spans 17 amino acids. V was pared by 0 bases and J by 6 bases, with 6 bases of the junction left unmatched. CDR1 LGHNA and CDR2 YNFKEQ come from the germline V gene. CDR3: CASSQDVRDRGRNEQFF. The CDR3 DNA follows: TGTGCCAGCAGCCAAGATGTACGGGACAGGGGGCGCAATGAGCAGTTCTTC.

The chain combines TRBV30 with TRBJ2-3, with D perhaps TRBD2 (5 bases). CDR1 is GTSNPN, CDR2 SVGIG, per germline (reference sequence). Trimming pared 2 bases from V and 2 bases from J, leaving 11 bases between. There are 14 residues in the CDR3. This CDR3 reads CAWSRGSTTDTQYF. In nucleotides, the CDR3 is TGTGCCTGGAGTCGGGGATCCACCACAGATACGCAGTATTTT.

This chain connects TRBV2 to TRBJ2-2; D is unresolved. The CDR3 is 14 residues long. The germline gives CDR1 SNHLY, CDR2 FYNNEI. Trimming took off 6 bases at V and 2 bases at J, with 10 bases between the two ends. The CDR3 nucleotides are TGTGCCAGCAGAAGTGAGGTTAACACCGGGGAGCTGTTTTTT. Its protein is CASRSEVNTGELFF.

This sequence joins TRBV4-3 and TRBJ2-3; the D gene is possibly TRBD2 (7 bases). This CDR3 has 15 residues. With 0 bases removed from V and 7 bases from J, the gap between germline ends came to 14 bases. Germline V gives CDR1 LGHNA, CDR2 YSLEER. The CDR3 bases are TGCGCCAGCAGCCAAGATCCGGGGGGCCGGAATACGCAGTATTTT. Protein: CASSQDPGGRNTQYF.